The 21 T cell receptor beta chains below were found in one sample sequenced in a study of CD8 T cells in Susac syndrome (dated by TCRdb to the late 2010s). Receptor libraries were prepared by the immunoSEQ multiplex PCR assay. RNA was extracted using the RNeasy kit, and roughly 0.45 to 1 ug of the RNA was reverse transcribed with random hexamers. TCRdb reran the public reads through fastp at Q25 and MiXCR, keeping productive beta chains. Rows merge per CDR3 protein into single entries with the most common DNA and genes. Counted in this sample were over 150,000 distinct CDR3 sequences; around 94% of them appeared once. In total, the top ten clones hold approximately 0.099% of the sample. The sequenced material came from CD4+ T cells from PBMCs. The receptors originated from a human donor with Susac syndrome.

This chain joins TRBV2 and TRBJ1-5; tentative D call: TRBD1 (6 bases). Germline lookup yields CDR1 SNHLY and CDR2 FYNNEI. CDR3 size: 13 residues. Trimming left V 6 bases short and J 1 base short, with 7 bases between. Here the CDR3 reads CASSGQSNQPQHF. The DNA for the CDR3 is TGTGCCAGCAGCGGACAGAGCAATCAGCCCCAGCATTTT.

The rearrangement joins TRBV2 to TRBJ2-2; tentative D call: TRBD2 (5 bases). This CDR3 contains 14 residues. Per germline, CDR1 SNHLY and CDR2 FYNNEI. V lost 6 bases and J 6 bases, leaving 14 bases between the germline ends. This CDR3 is CASRLLGSAGELFF. The CDR3 DNA is TGTGCCAGCAGACTACTAGGTTCAGCCGGGGAGCTGTTTTTT.

This sequence joins TRBV6-5 and TRBJ1-5, with D uncertain. This CDR3 region has 17 residues. Trimming removed 2 bases at V and 2 bases at J, with 16 bases between. From germline, CDR1 is MNHEY and CDR2 SVGAGI. DNA of the CDR3: TGTGCCAGCAGTTACGATGGAGGTGGGTTTGGCAATCAGCCCCAGCATTTT. Translating it yields CASSYDGGGFGNQPQHF.

The V call is TRBV12-3 or TRBV12-4, the J call TRBJ1-2; 8 bases are shared with TRBD1. This CDR3 has 14 residues. Unmatched junction bases numbered 4, after V lost 3 bases and J lost 4 bases. The CDR3 reads CASSLIDRGYGYTF. In DNA form, the CDR3 reads TGTGCCAGCAGTTTGATAGACAGGGGCTATGGCTACACCTTC.

This clonotype was seen a single time. J is TRBJ2-7 and V is TRBV28; the D gene is possibly TRBD1 (5 bases). Germline V gene sequence: CDR1 MDHEN, CDR2 SYDVKM. The ends were cut back, 6 bases at V and 6 bases at J, with 18 bases in the middle. The CDR3 consists of 14 residues. The CDR3 DNA follows: TGTGCCAGCAGGCCAGGGTTAGCAACGCCCGAGCAGTACTTC. Encoded protein: CASRPGLATPEQYF.

This sequence joins TRBV7-8 and TRBJ2-1; D possibly matches TRBD1 or TRBD2 (5 bases each). The CDR3 contains 15 residues. The V end lost 6 bases, the J end lost 5 bases, and 17 bases lay between the germline ends. Germline V CDR1 and CDR2: SGHVS, FQNEAQ. The CDR3 sequence: CASRPRWGLDNEQFF. DNA of the CDR3: TGTGCCAGCAGACCCAGGTGGGGGTTGGACAATGAGCAGTTCTTC. Looking up the rest from reference TRBV7-8 and TRBJ2-1 gives the full variable domain: GAGVSQSPRYKVAKRGQDVALRCDPISGHVSLFWYQQALGQGPEFLTYFQNEAQLDKSGLPSDRFFAERPEGSVSTLKIQRTQQEDSAVYLCASRPRWGLDNEQFFGPGTRLTVL.

CDR3 in amino acids: CASSLIEGNTEAFF. For the CDR3, the DNA is TGTGCCAGCAGCTTAATCGAGGGAAACACTGAAGCTTTCTTT. V usage is TRBV11-2 and J usage is TRBJ1-1; D remains unclear. In germline, CDR1 is SGHAT, CDR2 FQNNGV. The CDR3 contains 14 residues. V gave up 2 bases and J gave up 2 bases, with 9 bases separating them.

This sequence joins TRBV30 and TRBJ1-4; D remains ambiguous. V dropped 0 bases and J dropped 6 bases, with 11 bases sitting between them. Germline CDR1 reads GTSNPN; CDR2 reads SVGIG (reference sequence). There are 14 residues in the CDR3. CDR3 loop: CAWSVLSGDEKLFF. The DNA for the CDR3 is TGTGCCTGGAGTGTACTCAGCGGGGATGAAAAACTGTTTTTT.

The gene calls are TRBV3-1 and TRBJ2-7; D unresolved. Trimming took 0 bases from V and 7 from J, leaving 19 bases between them. The V gene's germline CDR1 is LGHDT and CDR2 YNNKEL (reference sequence). The CDR3 contains 16 residues. As DNA, the CDR3 is TGTGCCAGCAGCCAAGATCGCTCGGACCCTAGTATGGAGCAGTACTTC. It specifies CASSQDRSDPSMEQYF.

CDR3 nucleotide sequence: TGTGCCAGCGCGGCTAGCGGTTTCTCTGGGGCCAACGTCCTGACTTTC. Translating it yields CASAASGFSGANVLTF. The chain carries TRBV6-2 or TRBV6-3 and TRBJ2-6; 7 bases are a match to TRBD2. CDR3 length: 16 residues. CDR1 and CDR2 from the germline V gene are MNHEY and SVGEGT. After removal of 8 bases from V and 0 bases from J, the junction contained 7 bases not matched to a gene.

CDR3 residues: CASMLTGTRNTGELFF. For the CDR3, the DNA is TGTGCCAGCATGCTAACCGGGACACGGAACACCGGGGAGCTGTTTTTT. The chain is built from TRBV7-9 and TRBJ2-2; D might be TRBD1 (6 bases). Germline CDR1 is SEHNR and CDR2 is FQNEAQ (reference sequence). The CDR3 loop spans 16 amino acids. V dropped 7 bases and J dropped 1 base, with 16 bases sitting between them.

This sequence joins TRBV12-3 or TRBV12-4 and TRBJ1-4, with D possibly being TRBD1 (6 bases). This CDR3 comprises 13 residues. V dropped 7 bases and J dropped 7 bases, with 13 bases sitting between them. CDR3 coding DNA: TGTGCCAGCAAGCAGGGGTCGGCTGAAAAACTGTTTTTT. Protein sequence: CASKQGSAEKLFF.

The chain recombines TRBV4-1 with TRBJ2-7; TRBD1 is a possible D gene (7 bases). Trimming pared 0 bases from V and 4 bases from J, leaving 25 bases between. The CDR3 runs to 19 residues. Germline V gene lookup returns CDR1 MGHRA and CDR2 YSYEKL. This CDR3 is CASSQDEAGGGYGGYEQYF. As DNA, the CDR3 is TGCGCCAGCAGCCAAGATGAGGCAGGGGGAGGATACGGGGGATACGAGCAGTACTTC.

The V call is TRBV4-2, the J call TRBJ2-7, with 11 nucleotides matching TRBD2. Germline CDR1 and CDR2: LGHNA and YNFKEQ. V gave up 3 bases and J gave up 4 bases; unmatched junction bases: 5. This CDR3 is built from 15 residues. The CDR3 region is CASSQPLAGAYEQYF. As DNA, the CDR3 is TGTGCCAGCAGCCAGCCACTAGCGGGAGCTTACGAGCAGTACTTC.

The chain combines TRBV20-1 with TRBJ1-5; D ambiguous. Trimming shortened V by 3 bases and J by 5 bases, and 8 bases separated the two germline ends. Per germline, CDR1 DFQATT and CDR2 SNEGSKA (reference sequence). The CDR3 totals 12 residues. CDR3 nucleotide sequence: TGCAGTGCTAGCGGGTTAGATCAGCCCCAGCATTTT. This codes for CSASGLDQPQHF.

This chain connects TRBV7-9 to TRBJ2-1; TRBD2 agrees at 10 bases. Per germline, CDR1 SEHNR and CDR2 FQNEAQ (reference sequence). V lost 1 base and J lost 4; bases outside the gene matches: 4. The CDR3 runs 16 residues. The CDR3 here is CASSLGASGSYNEQFF. Written as DNA, the CDR3 is TGTGCCAGCAGCTTAGGGGCTAGCGGGAGTTACAATGAGCAGTTCTTC.

V is TRBV20-1 and J is TRBJ2-2, with D uncertain. The V gene's germline CDR1 is DFQATT and CDR2 SNEGSKA (reference sequence). The CDR3 length is 13 residues. With 4 bases removed from V and 6 bases from J, the gap between germline ends came to 12 bases. In DNA, the CDR3 is TGCAGTGCTATAGGCGCGGTCCCCGGGGAGCTGTTTTTT. This translates into CSAIGAVPGELFF.

This clonotype is a singleton in its sample. The CDR3 nucleotides read TGTGCCAGCAGTAGGGGACCAAACAATGAGCAGTTCTTC. This codes for CASSRGPNNEQFF. The V and J genes are TRBV6-5 and TRBJ2-1; D is possibly TRBD1 or TRBD2 (5 bases each). The germline V gene has CDR1 MNHEY and CDR2 SVGAGI. The CDR3 runs 13 residues. With 5 bases removed from V and 5 bases from J, the gap between germline ends came to 10 bases.

The V call is TRBV19, the J call TRBJ1-4; 7 bases align to TRBD1. V trimming: 3 bases; J trimming: 3 bases; junction bases outside the gene matches: 1. Germline CDR1 is LNHDA and CDR2 is SQIVND (reference sequence). The CDR3 contains 14 residues. The CDR3, as DNA: TGTGCCAGTAGTATCGGACAGGCTAATGAAAAACTGTTTTTT. It specifies CASSIGQANEKLFF.

The chain combines TRBV20-1 with TRBJ2-5; TRBD2 matches 7 bases. The J segment lost 4 bases and the V segment lost 6 bases, leaving 11 bases of the junction unmatched. This CDR3 region has 14 residues. Per germline, CDR1 DFQATT and CDR2 SNEGSKA (reference sequence). CDR3 loop: CSALLAGVRETQYF. The DNA of the CDR3 is TGCAGTGCCCTACTGGCGGGGGTACGAGAGACCCAGTACTTC.

The J gene is TRBJ2-3, the V gene TRBV18; 8 nucleotides agree with TRBD1. The CDR3 totals 16 residues. CDR1 and CDR2 (germline): KGHSH, LQKENI. The trim removed 1 base at V and 4 bases at J, leaving 7 bases unmatched. This CDR3 is CASSPLDRGVADTQYF. The CDR3 DNA reads TGTGCCAGCTCACCACTTGACAGGGGCGTCGCAGATACGCAGTATTTT.